One T cell receptor (beta chain) is described in this entry. The sample is drawn from a study of blood T cell repertoires in COVID-19. Study background: COVID-19 samples from acute and convalescent phases originated in the United States, Italy and Spain. From T cells, B-cell-depleted T cells, or PBMCs came the material, which was cDNA or gDNA.

Recruitment covered roughly 22 US areas and drew participants whose ages spanned roughly 18 to 95 years. The data were produced by immunoSEQ multiplex PCR, yet TCRdb's version contains in-frame clones alone and is incomplete. Among hundreds of thousands of clones listed, roughly 85% were seen once. The CDR3 contains 17 residues. Germline CDR1 MDHEN, CDR2 SYDVKM. The V segment lost 3 bases and the J segment 4 bases; nucleotides outside the gene matches: 12. The sequenced material came from PBMCs or T cells enriched from blood (not recorded which). The origin of this receptor is a woman aged 40 to 50 with acute COVID-19. The chain combines TRBV28 with TRBJ1-5, with TRBD1 matching over 7 bases. The chain's CDR3 is CASSFLGGENLNQPQHF. Here the CDR3 DNA reads TGTGCCAGCAGTTTTCTAGGGGGCGAAAACCTAAATCAGCCCCAGCATTTT.